The rows below give T cell receptor beta chains drawn from one sample of a study of T-cell reconstitution after alpha-beta-depleted transplantation in children. MiXCR, run by TCRdb on the PCR reads, gives a single entry per CDR3 protein. The data contain about 690,000 distinct CDR3 sequences, roughly 17% of them seen just once; the ten biggest clones take up around 0.96%. The specimen was PBMCs from the stem cell graft donor, collected from the stem cell graft. These receptor sequences come from a human donor who donated a stem cell graft to a child with acute myeloid leukemia. The CDR3 runs from the conserved cysteine through the conserved F or W. A D gene is named only where the DNA matches it firmly. Some rows have no size entry. The others give once, few or many, or a class for an expanded clone.

j_gene: TRBJ2-4
v_gene: TRBV20-1
abundance: few
d_gene: -
CDR3nt: TGCAGTGCTAGTACCTTTTCGGGAGGGGGCAGGGACAAAAACATTCAGTACTTC
CDR3aa: CSASTFSGGGRDKNIQYF

j_gene: TRBJ2-3
v_gene: TRBV6-6
abundance: -
d_gene: TRBD2
CDR3nt: TGTGCCAGCAGTGTGACTAGCGGGGACACAGATACGCAGTATTTT
CDR3aa: CASSVTSGDTDTQYF

j_gene: TRBJ1-6
v_gene: TRBV20-1
abundance: many
d_gene: -
CDR3nt: TGCAGTGCTAGACGTGATGAGGTTTATAATTCACCCCTCCACTTT
CDR3aa: CSARRDEVYNSPLHF

j_gene: TRBJ1-1
v_gene: TRBV4-1
abundance: -
d_gene: -
CDR3nt: TGCGCCAGCAGCCGGGGACACGCGAACACTGAAGCTTTCTTT
CDR3aa: CASSRGHANTEAFF

j_gene: TRBJ2-2
v_gene: TRBV24-1
abundance: -
d_gene: -
CDR3nt: TGTGCCACCAGTGATCCCGGGACACTGAACACCGGGGAGCTGTTTTTT
CDR3aa: CATSDPGTLNTGELFF

j_gene: TRBJ2-5
v_gene: TRBV30
abundance: -
d_gene: -
CDR3nt: TGTGCCTGGAACCGGGACGGCCTTCGGATAGAGACCCAGTACTTC
CDR3aa: CAWNRDGLRIETQYF

j_gene: TRBJ1-1
v_gene: TRBV6-1
abundance: many
d_gene: -
CDR3nt: TGTGCCAGCAGTGAAGCGACGGCCAGCCGGAGAGCTTTCTTT
CDR3aa: CASSEATASRRAFF

j_gene: TRBJ1-2
v_gene: TRBV7-2
abundance: many
d_gene: -
CDR3nt: TGTGCCAGCACCCCTCGTGTAGCCCGAGGCTATGGCTACACCTTC
CDR3aa: CASTPRVARGYGYTF

j_gene: TRBJ2-3
v_gene: TRBV7-3
abundance: -
d_gene: TRBD2
CDR3nt: TGTGCCAGCAGCCGCACTAGCGGGGGTTTAACAGATACGCAGTATTTT
CDR3aa: CASSRTSGGLTDTQYF

j_gene: TRBJ2-1
v_gene: TRBV5-1
abundance: -
d_gene: TRBD1
CDR3nt: TGCGCCAGCAGCCCGACAGGGGCCCCCTACAATGAGCAGTTCTTC
CDR3aa: CASSPTGAPYNEQFF

j_gene: TRBJ1-1
v_gene: TRBV7-9
abundance: -
d_gene: -
CDR3nt: TGTGCCAGCAGCTCTCAGGGGTACGGCACTGAAGCTTTCTTT
CDR3aa: CASSSQGYGTEAFF

j_gene: TRBJ1-6
v_gene: TRBV12-3/TRBV12-4
abundance: many
d_gene: TRBD1
CDR3nt: TGTGCCAGCAGTTTCGGACAGGGCCAACATAATTCACCCCTCCACTTT
CDR3aa: CASSFGQGQHNSPLHF

j_gene: TRBJ2-1
v_gene: TRBV4-3
abundance: few
d_gene: -
CDR3nt: TGCGCCAGCAGCCAAGATATCGAAGGCGATTGGAGCTCCTACAATGAGCAGTTCTTC
CDR3aa: CASSQDIEGDWSSYNEQFF

j_gene: TRBJ2-7
v_gene: TRBV20-1
abundance: many
d_gene: -
CDR3nt: TGCAGCTACAGGGTTGGTTACGAGCAGTACTTC
CDR3aa: CSYRVGYEQYF

j_gene: TRBJ2-3
v_gene: TRBV24-1
abundance: -
d_gene: TRBD2
CDR3nt: TGTGCCACCAGTGAGCCAGCGGGGGTTTCAGATACGCAGTATTTT
CDR3aa: CATSEPAGVSDTQYF

j_gene: TRBJ2-2
v_gene: TRBV20-1
abundance: few
d_gene: TRBD1
CDR3nt: TGCAGTGCAAACCAACAGGGGGCCTCCGGGGAGCTGTTTTTT
CDR3aa: CSANQQGASGELFF

j_gene: TRBJ1-1
v_gene: TRBV5-4
abundance: -
d_gene: -
CDR3nt: TGTGCCAGCGGGTTGACTGAAGCTTTCTTT
CDR3aa: CASGLTEAFF